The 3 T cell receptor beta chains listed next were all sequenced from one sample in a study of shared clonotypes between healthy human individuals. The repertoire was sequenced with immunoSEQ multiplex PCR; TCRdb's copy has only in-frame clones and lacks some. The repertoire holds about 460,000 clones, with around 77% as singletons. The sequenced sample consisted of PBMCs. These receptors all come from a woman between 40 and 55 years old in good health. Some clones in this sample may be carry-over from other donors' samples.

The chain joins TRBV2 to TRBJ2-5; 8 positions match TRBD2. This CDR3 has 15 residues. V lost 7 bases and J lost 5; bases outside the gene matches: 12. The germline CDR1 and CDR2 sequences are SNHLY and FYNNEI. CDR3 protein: CASTRRGGAGETQYF. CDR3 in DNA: TGTGCCAGCACTCGCCGGGGGGGGGCAGGCGAGACCCAGTACTTC.

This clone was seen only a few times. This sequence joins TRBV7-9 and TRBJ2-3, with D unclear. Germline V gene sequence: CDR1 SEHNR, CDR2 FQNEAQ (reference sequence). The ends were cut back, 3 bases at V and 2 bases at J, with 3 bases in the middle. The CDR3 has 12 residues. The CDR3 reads CASSFITDTQYF. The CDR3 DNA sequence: TGTGCCAGCAGCTTCATCACAGATACGCAGTATTTT.

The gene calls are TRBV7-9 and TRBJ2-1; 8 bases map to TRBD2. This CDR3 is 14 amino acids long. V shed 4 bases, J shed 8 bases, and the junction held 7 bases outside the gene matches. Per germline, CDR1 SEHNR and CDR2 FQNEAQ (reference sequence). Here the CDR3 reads CASSSQRERHEQFF. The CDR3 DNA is TGTGCCAGCAGCTCCCAGCGGGAGCGCCATGAGCAGTTCTTC.